The rows below give T cell receptor beta chains drawn from one sample of a study of glioma-infiltrating T cells after dendritic cell vaccination. Sequencing was performed with immunoSEQ multiplex PCR; in TCRdb, only in-frame clones are kept and a portion is missing. Among roughly 23,000 clones listed, around 74% were seen once. The sequenced sample was blood, obtained before dendritic cell vaccination. The origin of the receptors is a human donor with glioblastoma. Both conserved end residues are part of each CDR3. The D gene is left open where the match is weak. Only some rows state a clone size, as once, few, many or a class for expanded clones.

>TRBJ1-1|TRBV6-1|TRBD1|-
TGTGCCAGCAGGGGTCCCGGGACAGGGGAAGCTTTCTTT
CASRGPGTGEAFF
>TRBJ2-3|TRBV27|TRBD1|-
TGTGCCAGCAACCGGGACAGGGACACAGATACGCAGTATTTT
CASNRDRDTDTQYF
>TRBJ1-1|TRBV6-5|TRBD1|-
TGTGCCAGCAGTTGGACAGGGGAAAGCACTGAAGCTTTCTTT
CASSWTGESTEAFF
>TRBJ2-3|TRBV4-2|-|-
TGTGCCAGCAGCCAAGCCGCGCGGGCCAATCCGCCGGATACGCAGTATTTT
CASSQAARANPPDTQYF
>TRBJ2-7|TRBV14|TRBD2|-
TGTGCCAGCAGCCAAGAAGACAGGCGGACTAGCCCTCCCTACGAGCAGTACTTC
CASSQEDRRTSPPYEQYF
>TRBJ2-7|TRBV28|-|-
TGTGCCAGCAGCCCCGTAGCGGAAACCTACGAGCAGTACTTC
CASSPVAETYEQYF
>TRBJ2-7|TRBV7-8|TRBD2|-
TGTGCCAGCAGCCCCGGACTAGAGGCCCACGAGCAGTACTTC
CASSPGLEAHEQYF
>TRBJ1-2|TRBV19|-|medium-sized
TGTGCCAGTAGTACCTCAGGGAGGAGCTACACCTTC
CASSTSGRSYTF
>TRBJ2-7|TRBV28|-|few
TGTGCCAGCAGTTTGGTAGTCCAGGTAAACTACGAGCAGTACTTC
CASSLVVQVNYEQYF
>TRBJ2-7|TRBV6-4|-|once
TGTGCCAGCAGCGGCCCGCCCAGCGACAGGCTATTCCCCTACGAGCAGTACTTC
CASSGPPSDRLFPYEQYF
>TRBJ1-4|TRBV5-6|TRBD1|-
TGTGCCAGCAGCTGGCAGGGGGGCGATGAAAAACTGTTTTTT
CASSWQGGDEKLFF
>TRBJ2-2|TRBV5-4|TRBD2|few
TGTGCCAGCAGCCCTGGACTAGCGGGAGGACTGAACACCGGGGAGCTGTTTTTT
CASSPGLAGGLNTGELFF
>TRBJ2-7|TRBV4-1|TRBD1|-
TGCGCCAGCAGCCAGGCGGACAGGGGCGTGTACGAGCAGTACTTC
CASSQADRGVYEQYF
>TRBJ2-7|TRBV5-5|TRBD2|few
TGTGCCAGCGCTAGCGGCATTTCCTACGAGCAGTACTTC
CASASGISYEQYF
>TRBJ2-7|TRBV7-6|TRBD2|-
TGTGCCAGCAGCTTGGTCCTAGCGGCTAACTACGAGCAGTACTTC
CASSLVLAANYEQYF
>TRBJ1-1|TRBV18|-|-
TGTGCCAGCTCACCACGGGAAGATACAGGGTTCGGGCACACTGAAGCTTTCTTT
CASSPREDTGFGHTEAFF
>TRBJ2-1|TRBV6-5|TRBD2|-
TGTGCCACCTCCTTGACTAGCGGGCCCTACAATGAGCAGTTCTTC
CATSLTSGPYNEQFF
>TRBJ2-7|TRBV28|TRBD2|-
TGTGCCAGCAGTCCTCCGGGACTAGCAATCACCTACTACGAGCAGTACTTC
CASSPPGLAITYYEQYF
>TRBJ1-2|TRBV19|TRBD1|-
TGTGCCAGTAGTTCCGCGGACAGGGGAAGTAACTATGGCTACACCTTC
CASSSADRGSNYGYTF
>TRBJ2-2|TRBV9|TRBD1|-
TGTGCCAGCAGCGTACCCATCGACAGGGCAAACACCGGGGAGCTGTTTTTT
CASSVPIDRANTGELFF
>TRBJ2-4|TRBV25-1|TRBD2|-
TGTGCCAGCAGTGACATTTGGGGGGGAAACATTCAGTACTTC
CASSDIWGGNIQYF
>TRBJ2-1|TRBV6-6|-|few
TGTGCCAGCAGTTACCCCGCAGCGGCTCTGTACAATGAGCAGTTCTTC
CASSYPAAALYNEQFF
>TRBJ2-7|TRBV11-2|TRBD2|few
TGTGCCAGCAGCTTAAACATACTAGCGGGGAGCTACGAGCAGTACTTC
CASSLNILAGSYEQYF
>TRBJ2-5|TRBV28|-|-
TGTGCCAGCAGTCCATCGACTAGACTAAGACCCTTTTTTTTCTTCCACTTC
CASSPSTRLRPFFFFHF
>TRBJ2-1|TRBV11-2|TRBD2|-
TGTGCCAGCAGCTCTATAGCGGGAGTGGGCAATGAGCAGTTCTTC
CASSSIAGVGNEQFF
>TRBJ1-1|TRBV6-4|-|-
TGTGCCAGCAGTTACTCGGACAGCCCCGCAGCTTTCTTT
CASSYSDSPAAFF
>TRBJ1-1|TRBV4-3|-|-
TGCGCCAGCAGCCAAGATTTGAGGGTTACTGAAGCTTTCTTT
CASSQDLRVTEAFF
>TRBJ2-5|TRBV28|-|-
TGTGCCAGCAGTTCCTGGACAGCGCCAGTCGGGACCCAGTACTTC
CASSSWTAPVGTQYF